The 23 T cell receptor beta chains given below trace back to one sample, sequenced in a study of CD8 T cells in ankylosing spondylitis. TCRdb itself ran the 5' RACE reads through MiXCR, one entry per CDR3 protein. The sample has 200,000 or so distinct CDR3 sequences; more than 25% are singletons. The specimen sequenced was blood, either unsorted or a sorted T cell fraction (not recorded which). All receptors derive from a male donor with ankylosing spondylitis or in good health (not recorded which).

V gene TRBV20-1 combines with J gene TRBJ2-5; 7 nucleotides match TRBD1. Trimming removed 1 base from V and 2 bases from J; junction bases left unmatched: 4. Germline-derived CDR1 and CDR2 are DFQATT and SNEGSKA (reference sequence). The CDR3 sequence is 14 residues long. CDR3 DNA sequence: TGCAGTGCTAGAGGCCGGGACAGTCAAGAGACCCAGTACTTC. Residues: CSARGRDSQETQYF.

This sequence joins TRBV6-5 and TRBJ2-7; 8 nucleotides agree with TRBD2. Germline V CDR1 and CDR2: MNHEY, SVGAGI. The CDR3 totals 12 residues. V shed 6 bases, J shed 9 bases, and the junction held 7 bases outside the gene matches. The CDR3 nucleotides are TGTGCCAGCAGGACCGGGACTAGTGCGCAGTACTTC. This gives the protein CASRTGTSAQYF.

This clonotype was seen a few times. The V call is TRBV12-3 or TRBV12-4, the J call TRBJ1-5, with TRBD1 matching over 10 bases. CDR3 length: 16 residues. The trim removed 5 bases at V and 0 bases at J, leaving 4 bases unmatched. CDR3 sequence reads: CASSPRQGASNQPQHF. In DNA, the CDR3 is TGTGCCAGCAGTCCCAGACAGGGGGCTAGCAATCAGCCCCAGCATTTT.

This clonotype was picked up many times. The chain joins TRBV29-1 to TRBJ1-1; D is ambiguous. CDR1 SQVTM and CDR2 ANQGSEA come from the germline V gene. V lost 2 bases to trimming and J lost 1 base, with 5 bases between them. The length of the CDR3 is 12 residues. Here the CDR3 DNA reads TGCAGCGTTGAACACACGAACACTGAAGCTTTCTTT. Its protein is CSVEHTNTEAFF.

This clonotype has only a few counts. As DNA, the CDR3 is TGCAGTGCTAGAGATCCAAGGGGTAAAGAGACCCAGTACTTC. Amino acid sequence: CSARDPRGKETQYF. The rearrangement uses TRBV20-1 and TRBJ2-5, with D possibly matching TRBD1 (5 bases). This CDR3 is built from 14 residues. CDR1 DFQATT and CDR2 SNEGSKA come from the germline V gene (reference sequence). V lost 0 bases, J lost 3 bases, and 11 bases lay in between.

The chain joins TRBV6-1 to TRBJ2-7, with a tentative D call TRBD1 (6 bases). The CDR3 loop spans 15 amino acids. Per germline, CDR1 MNHNS and CDR2 SASEGT. Trimming shortened V by 6 bases and J by 5 bases, and 20 bases separated the two germline ends. The chain's CDR3 is CASSRKTGQRNEQYF. Written as DNA, the CDR3 is TGTGCCAGCAGCAGGAAGACAGGTCAAAGGAACGAGCAGTACTTC.

J is TRBJ2-6 and V is TRBV29-1; weak D call: TRBD2 (5 bases). Germline-derived CDR1 and CDR2 are SQVTM and ANQGSEA. Trimming removed 4 bases from V and 2 bases from J, with 12 bases in between. The CDR3 is 15 amino acids. In DNA, the CDR3 is TGCAGCGTTGTGTCAGTGGAGGCTGGGGCCAACGTCCTGACTTTC. This translates into CSVVSVEAGANVLTF.

V usage is TRBV6-5 and J usage is TRBJ1-6, with 7 bases fitting TRBD1. The CDR3 consists of 14 residues. After removal of 4 bases from V and 8 bases from J, the junction contained 5 bases not matched to a gene. Germline lookup yields CDR1 MNHEY and CDR2 SVGAGI. In DNA form, the CDR3 reads TGTGCCAGCAGTTTGACAGGGTTCGATTCACCCCTCCACTTT. It translates to CASSLTGFDSPLHF.

This clonotype showed up just a few times. The chain is built from TRBV13 and TRBJ2-2; 13 bases fit TRBD2. CDR3 size: 18 residues. CDR1 PRHDT and CDR2 FYEKMQ come from the germline V gene (reference sequence). Trimming removed 5 bases from V and 2 bases from J; junction bases left unmatched: 8. As DNA, the CDR3 is TGTGCCAGCAGCCGCATCGGGACTAGCGGGGCCAACACCGGGGAGCTGTTTTTT. Residues: CASSRIGTSGANTGELFF.

The chain links TRBV20-1 to TRBJ2-5, with unresolved D. Germline CDR1 is DFQATT and CDR2 is SNEGSKA (reference sequence). CDR3 length equals 16 residues. V was pared by 6 bases and J by 5 bases, with 25 bases between. The DNA for the CDR3 is TGCAGTGCGGAAACATTTTGGACGCCCACGACCGAGACCCAGTACTTC. Translating it yields CSAETFWTPTTETQYF.

This clonotype was seen more than once but under ten times. The chain employs TRBV5-5 and TRBJ2-1; D is undetermined. Per germline, CDR1 SGHKS and CDR2 YYEKEE (reference sequence). With 5 bases removed from V and 0 bases from J, the gap between germline ends came to 9 bases. The CDR3 has 14 amino acids. The CDR3 here is CASRVSSSYNEQFF. CDR3 DNA: TGTGCCAGCAGGGTCTCAAGCTCCTACAATGAGCAGTTCTTC.

This clonotype was found a few times. The chain couples TRBV12-3 or TRBV12-4 to TRBJ2-5; 7 bases match TRBD1. The CDR3 sequence is 13 residues long. After removal of 6 bases from V and 6 bases from J, the junction contained 7 bases not matched to a gene. The CDR3 DNA reads as TGTGCCAGCAGCATCGGGACAGCACAGACCCAGTACTTC. It specifies CASSIGTAQTQYF.

This clonotype was detected ten times or more. The chain recombines TRBV5-1 with TRBJ2-5; D is perhaps TRBD1 (6 bases). CDR1 SGHRS and CDR2 YFSETQ come from the germline V gene. The CDR3 contains 14 residues. V shed 3 bases and J shed 2 bases, with 11 bases lying between them. CDR3 nucleotide sequence: TGCGCCAGCAGCTCGGCAGGGGTACAAGAGACCCAGTACTTC. Amino acids: CASSSAGVQETQYF.

V gene TRBV20-1 combines with J gene TRBJ1-6, with TRBD1 matching over 7 bases. Looked up from germline, CDR1 is DFQATT and CDR2 is SNEGSKA (reference sequence). The CDR3 consists of 17 residues. Germline trimming cut 0 bases from V and 8 bases from J; bases unmatched to any gene: 13. CDR3: CSARDPTMTGRYSPLHF. CDR3 nucleotide sequence: TGCAGTGCTAGAGATCCCACTATGACAGGGAGATATTCACCCCTCCACTTT.

The sample holds many counts of this clonotype. This sequence joins TRBV20-1 and TRBJ2-5, with a tentative D call TRBD1 (6 bases). Germline CDR1 is DFQATT and CDR2 is SNEGSKA (reference sequence). V lost 4 bases and J lost 2, with 14 bases in between. The CDR3 spans 14 residues. CDR3 bases: TGCAGTGCTACGGTACCGGGACAACAAGAGACCCAGTACTTC. Translating gives CSATVPGQQETQYF.

This clonotype appeared a few times. The chain combines TRBV5-1 with TRBJ2-3, with 13 positions matching TRBD2. V shed 0 bases and J 0 bases; nucleotides not matched to a gene: 7. CDR3 length: 19 residues. Germline CDR1 is SGHRS and CDR2 is YFSETQ. The CDR3 loop reads CASSLVPGTSGTSTDTQYF. CDR3 sequence (DNA): TGCGCCAGCAGCTTGGTACCGGGGACTAGCGGGACTAGCACAGATACGCAGTATTTT.

The rearrangement links TRBV7-2 to TRBJ2-2; tentatively, D is TRBD1 or TRBD2 (5 bases each). Germline V gives CDR1 SGHTA, CDR2 FQGNSA. The V end was cut by 5 bases, the J end by 6 bases, with 16 bases between. This CDR3 contains 15 residues. In DNA form, the CDR3 reads TGTGCCAGCAGCACGGCCGGGACCTCCCCCGGGGAGCTGTTTTTT. Encoded protein: CASSTAGTSPGELFF.

This chain connects TRBV18 to TRBJ2-1; D could derive from TRBD1 or TRBD2 (6 bases each). The V end lost 5 bases, the J end lost 2 bases, and 13 bases lay between the germline ends. Germline values: CDR1 KGHSH, CDR2 LQKENI. The CDR3 has 15 residues. CDR3 DNA sequence: TGTGCCAGCTCAGCGTACAGGGAGGCCTACAATGAGCAGTTCTTC. It translates to CASSAYREAYNEQFF. The full variable domain, its missing parts supplied by reference TRBV18 and TRBJ2-1, is NAGVMQNPRHLVRRRGQEARLRCSPMKGHSHVYWYRQLPEEGLKFMVYLQKENIIDESGMPKERFSAEFPKEGPSILRIQQVVRGDSAAYFCASSAYREAYNEQFFGPGTRLTVL.

The sample holds many counts of this clonotype. The chain carries TRBV5-1 and TRBJ1-6, with D hard to call. Germline-derived CDR1 and CDR2 are SGHRS and YFSETQ. V lost 1 base to trimming and J lost 9 bases, with 14 bases between them. The CDR3 is 15 amino acids. CDR3 DNA: TGCGCCAGCAGCTTGTTAGAGACCGCAAGTTCACCCCTCCACTTT. It is translated as CASSLLETASSPLHF.

This clonotype was observed at least ten times. The chain combines TRBV20-1 with TRBJ2-3, with 8 bases matching TRBD2. V gave up 6 bases and J gave up 5 bases; unmatched junction bases: 13. CDR1 is DFQATT and CDR2 is SNEGSKA in the germline V gene (reference sequence). The CDR3 consists of 15 residues. The DNA of the CDR3 is TGCAGTGCCAGCCGACGAGCCAGCGGGAGAGATACGCAGTATTTT. Translated, it gives CSASRRASGRDTQYF.

This clonotype turned up a few times. This sequence joins TRBV5-1 and TRBJ2-1, with 8 bases lining up with TRBD1. Germline V gene lookup returns CDR1 SGHRS and CDR2 YFSETQ. There are 15 residues in the CDR3. V lost 4 bases and J lost 5; bases outside the gene matches: 8. CDR3 sequence reads: CASSGRRGQDNEQFF. The CDR3 nucleotides are TGCGCCAGCAGCGGGAGACGGGGACAGGACAATGAGCAGTTCTTC.

The V and J genes are TRBV20-1 and TRBJ2-1; tentative D call: TRBD2 (5 bases). The CDR3 extends over 11 amino acids. CDR1 is DFQATT and CDR2 is SNEGSKA in the germline V gene (reference sequence). V was pared by 7 bases and J by 5 bases, with 9 bases between. CDR3 sequence (DNA): TGCAGTGTTGGGAGTAACAATGAGCAGTTCTTC. The encoded protein is CSVGSNNEQFF.

The rearrangement uses TRBV20-1 and TRBJ1-1, with unresolved D. V shed 3 bases and J shed 3 bases, with 8 bases lying between them. CDR1 DFQATT and CDR2 SNEGSKA come from the germline V gene (reference sequence). CDR3 size: 12 residues. The DNA of the CDR3 is TGCAGTGCTAGTTCCCGAGACACTGAAGCTTTCTTT. The encoded protein is CSASSRDTEAFF.